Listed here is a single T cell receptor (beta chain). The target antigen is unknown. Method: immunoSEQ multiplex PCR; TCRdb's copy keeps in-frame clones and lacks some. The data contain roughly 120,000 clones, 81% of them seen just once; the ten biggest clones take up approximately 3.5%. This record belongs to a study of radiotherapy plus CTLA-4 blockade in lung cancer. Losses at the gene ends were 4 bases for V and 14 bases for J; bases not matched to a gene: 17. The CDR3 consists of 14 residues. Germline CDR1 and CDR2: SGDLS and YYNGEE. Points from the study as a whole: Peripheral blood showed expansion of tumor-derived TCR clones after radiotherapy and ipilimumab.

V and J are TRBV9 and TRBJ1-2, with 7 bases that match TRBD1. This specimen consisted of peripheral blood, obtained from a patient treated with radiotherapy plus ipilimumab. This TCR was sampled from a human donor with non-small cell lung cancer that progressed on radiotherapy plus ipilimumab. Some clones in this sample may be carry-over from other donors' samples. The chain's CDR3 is CASSSLGQALTITF. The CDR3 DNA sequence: TGTGCCAGCAGCTCCTTAGGACAGGCCCTAACTATAACCTTC.